This T cell receptor beta chain was recorded in a study of early T cells in non-severe SARS-CoV-2 infection (dated by TCRdb to the early 2020s). Turning to the overall study: Because TCR sequencing was done on bulk RNA from unsorted whole blood, the alpha and beta chains could not be paired.

Libraries were made using 5' RACE. The sequencing machine was a NextSeq 500. The TCR library protocol attached unique molecular identifiers to individual cDNA molecules to correct for sequencing error and PCR bias. Sequencing covered both TCR alpha and beta chains, and within each sample the abundances of alpha and beta sequences were tightly co-correlated. Under the source paper's analysis protocol: Decombinator V4 was used to annotate the V gene, J gene and CDR3 of the TCR sequences. TCRs were defined as expanded if a significant change between any two time points was detected under a Poisson model with p below 0.0001. TCR abundances were normalised to the total number of TCRs sequenced per sample and were expressed as counts per million. MAIT TCRs were defined by TRAV1-2 paired with TRAJ12, TRAJ20 or TRAJ33, and iNKT TCRs by TRAV10 paired with TRAJ18. A search of VDJdb, accessed on 1 November 2021, was run for TCRs annotated to CMV, EBV and SARS-CoV-2, with TCRs annotated for multiple antigens excluded. In TCRdb, the public reads were trimmed at Q25 with fastp and aligned with MiXCR, with productive beta chains retained. All rows with the same CDR3 protein become a single entry with the most common DNA and genes. TCRdb's processing, not the authors', yielded these V and J calls. The sample profile shows 50,000 or so distinct CDR3 sequences; around 11% of them were found once. The ten biggest clones cover 9.1% of the sample.

About this clonotype itself: Its antigen is currently not known. No base quality values were provided; no much bigger clone lies one nucleotide off.

Via the germline V gene, CDR1 is MDHEN and CDR2 SYDVKM. The CDR3 sequence holds 13 residues, the cysteine and phenylalanine included. The read is trimmed to its CDR3 DNA, 39 bases read in frame from base 1. The trim is 4 bases for V and 2 bases for J, with a gap of 9 bases between the germline ends. The full study reports these points: VDJdb matching was skewed toward anti-spike CD8 responses and likely underestimated virus-specific expansions by missing private and CD4 specificities.

Set within a cohort of healthcare workers in London, UK, this nested case-control study involved weekly PCR testing of nasopharyngeal swabs along with blood sampling. Healthcare workers were recruited between 23 and 31 March 2020, during the week of the UK lockdown, and were followed weekly for up to about 15 weeks. The sample consisted of whole blood. The sequence joins TRBV28 to TRBJ2-7, and possibly TRBD2, on 6 matching bases. The sequence came from an adult who was a healthcare worker with PCR-confirmed SARS-CoV-2 infection or an uninfected control (not recorded which). CDR3 reads: CASSYGGPYEQYF. The DNA reads as follows: TGTGCCAGCAGTTACGGGGGTCCCTACGAGCAGTACTTC.